Given below is one T cell receptor beta chain in context. What it binds is unknown. These data are taken from a study of CD8 T cells in ankylosing spondylitis. Overall study results and limits: What appeared characteristic of ankylosing spondylitis blood was a TCR beta motif of eight or nine highly homologous variants. CD8+ disease-linked clones were present at relatively low frequencies in blood. Earlier reports found some motif variants in synovial fluid and blood in reactive arthritis. From matched ankylosing spondylitis synovial fluid, disease-linked clones were reportedly recovered at significantly enriched levels.

TCRdb re-analysed the 5' RACE reads in MiXCR, keeping a single row per CDR3 protein. This table has approximately 100,000 distinct CDR3 sequences, 24% appearing once. Per the germline V gene, CDR1 is LGHDT and CDR2 is YNNKEL (reference sequence). Trimming removed 4 bases from V and 7 bases from J; junction bases left unmatched: 6. This CDR3 comprises 14 residues. J is TRBJ2-2 and V is TRBV3-1; 7 bases fit TRBD2. Sequencing input: synovial fluid, either unsorted or a sorted T cell fraction (not recorded which). The sequence was collected from a male donor with ankylosing spondylitis. CDR3 DNA: TGTGCCAGCAGCCCAAGACTAGCTGGCGGGGAGCTGTTTTTT. Protein sequence: CASSPRLAGGELFF. The entire variable domain, with the rest obtained from reference TRBV3-1 and TRBJ2-2, is as follows: DTAVSQTPKYLVTQMGNDKSIKCEQNLGHDTMYWYKQDSKKFLKIMFSYNNKELIINETVPNRFSPKSPDKAHLNLHINSLELGDSAVYFCASSPRLAGGELFFGEGSRLTVL.